A single sample gave rise to the 18 T cell receptor beta chains below, sequenced in a study of blood T cell repertoires in COVID-19. Generated by immunoSEQ multiplex PCR, the TCRdb table keeps only in-frame clones and is missing some. The sample consists of some 95,000 clones, about 89% of them appearing once. The sequenced material came from peripheral blood. Receptors were obtained from a human donor with active COVID-19. The donor label of this sample is uncertain.

The chain joins TRBV5-1 to TRBJ2-1, with 8 bases matching TRBD1. This CDR3 has 14 residues. The junction had 6 bases not matched to a gene; V was cut back by 4 bases and J by 6 bases. CDR1 and CDR2 (germline): SGHRS, YFSETQ. CDR3 amino acids: CASSSPDRGNEQFF. The DNA for the CDR3 is TGCGCCAGCAGCAGCCCCGACAGGGGCAATGAGCAGTTCTTC.

This clone was seen a handful of times. The V call is TRBV2, the J call TRBJ2-1; TRBD2 matches at 7 bases. V lost 6 bases, J lost 8 bases, and 16 bases stayed unmatched. There are 16 residues in the CDR3. Germline V lookup: CDR1 SNHLY, CDR2 FYNNEI. In DNA, the CDR3 is TGTGCCAGCAGGTTTGGGAGGGCCCCCATGAACGATGAGCAGTTCTTC. Amino acid sequence: CASRFGRAPMNDEQFF. Using reference TRBV2 and TRBJ2-1 for the parts outside the CDR3, the full variable domain is EPEVTQTPSHQVTQMGQEVILRCVPISNHLYFYWYRQILGQKVEFLVSFYNNEISEKSEIFDDQFSVERPDGSNFTLKIRSTKLEDSAMYFCASRFGRAPMNDEQFFGPGTRLTVL.

The chain has TRBV12-3 or TRBV12-4 and TRBJ1-2; D gene unclear. With 2 bases removed from V and 3 bases from J, the gap between germline ends came to 7 bases. This CDR3 comprises 13 residues. The CDR3 loop reads CASSLQADYGYTF. As DNA, the CDR3 is TGTGCCAGCAGTTTACAGGCCGACTATGGCTACACCTTC.

V gene TRBV19 combines with J gene TRBJ1-5, with 9 bases that match TRBD1. Germline CDR1 and CDR2: LNHDA and SQIVND (reference sequence). The CDR3 totals 16 residues. The junction had 9 bases not matched to a gene; V was cut back by 3 bases and J by 6 bases. The DNA for the CDR3 is TGTGCCAGTAGTATGGGGACAGGGTTCGTTGGTCAGCCCCAGCATTTT. Its protein product is CASSMGTGFVGQPQHF.

This chain connects TRBV10-1 to TRBJ2-7; TRBD2 matches 13 bases. Germline V gene sequence: CDR1 WNHNN, CDR2 SYGVQD (reference sequence). The junction had 8 bases not matched to a gene; V was cut back by 9 bases and J by 0 bases. The CDR3 length is 16 residues. The CDR3 DNA is TGCGCCAGAGGGACTAGCGGGGATCTAAACTCCTACGAGCAGTACTTC. It translates to CARGTSGDLNSYEQYF.

The chain has TRBV11-2 and TRBJ1-6, with TRBD1 matching over 9 bases. After removal of 1 base from V and 9 bases from J, the junction contained 10 bases not matched to a gene. CDR3 length equals 17 residues. CDR1 and CDR2 (germline): SGHAT, FQNNGV. The CDR3 region has the DNA TGTGCCAGCAGCTTAGCAGCGGGACAGGGTCCCATTTCACCCCTCCACTTT. Translation: CASSLAAGQGPISPLHF.

V usage is TRBV13 and J usage is TRBJ1-2; unclear D gene. V shed 3 bases and J shed 7 bases, with 12 bases lying between them. The CDR3 spans 13 residues. CDR1 PRHDT and CDR2 FYEKMQ come from the germline V gene (reference sequence). The CDR3 region has the DNA TGTGCCAGCAGCTTTCGAGGGTTTACTGGCTACACCTTC. This encodes CASSFRGFTGYTF.

The chain joins TRBV5-1 to TRBJ1-2; D is perhaps TRBD1 (6 bases). CDR1 is SGHRS and CDR2 is YFSETQ in the germline V gene. This CDR3 region has 15 residues. The V end was cut by 2 bases, the J end by 2 bases, with 13 bases between. CDR3 DNA sequence: TGCGCCAGCAGCTTCTCGGACAGTCAAAACTATGGCTACACCTTC. The encoded protein is CASSFSDSQNYGYTF.

This clone was counted between two and nine times. The rearrangement uses TRBV2 and TRBJ2-5, with TRBD2 matching 10 bases. This CDR3 is built from 14 residues. With 0 bases clipped from V and 5 bases from J, the junction kept 0 bases outside the gene matches. Germline values: CDR1 SNHLY, CDR2 FYNNEI. CDR3 in amino acids: CASSEAGLAETQYF. DNA for the CDR3: TGTGCCAGCAGTGAAGCGGGACTAGCGGAGACCCAGTACTTC.

The chain recombines TRBV5-1 with TRBJ1-1, with TRBD1 matching over 8 bases. The CDR3 runs 18 residues. Germline CDR1 and CDR2: SGHRS and YFSETQ. Unmatched junction bases numbered 15, after V lost 1 base and J lost 4 bases. Written as DNA, the CDR3 is TGCGCCAGCAGCTTGAGAAGGGACAGGCAAACCGATTTCACTGAAGCTTTCTTT. Its protein product is CASSLRRDRQTDFTEAFF.

In its sample, this clone was seen a few times. The chain uses TRBV11-2 and TRBJ2-4, with 7 positions matching TRBD2. V dropped 5 bases and J dropped 5; count of bases not matched to a gene: 21. The CDR3 spans 19 residues. The germline V gene has CDR1 SGHAT and CDR2 FQNNGV. The chain's CDR3 is CASSPSRGSGLRRENIQYF. CDR3 coding DNA: TGTGCCAGCAGCCCTAGTAGGGGTAGCGGGTTACGACGCGAAAACATTCAGTACTTC.

This clone occurred a few times. The rearrangement joins TRBV4-2 to TRBJ1-6; tentative D call: TRBD1 (5 bases). This CDR3 has 16 residues. Between the trimmed V and J ends, which lost 0 bases and 8 bases, there was a span of 14 bases. CDR1 and CDR2 (germline): LGHNA, YNFKEQ. CDR3: CASSQELGQDDSPLHF. CDR3 DNA: TGTGCCAGCAGCCAAGAGTTGGGGCAGGATGATTCACCCCTCCACTTT.

This clone was recorded once. The rearrangement uses TRBV27 and TRBJ2-2; D possibly corresponds to TRBD1 (6 bases). The length of the CDR3 is 16 residues. Germline loops: CDR1 MNHEY, CDR2 SMNVEV (reference sequence). Trimming cost V 3 bases and J 5 bases, with 16 bases left between them. The CDR3 sequence is CASSFVQGIRTGELFF. The CDR3 DNA sequence: TGTGCCAGCAGTTTTGTCCAGGGGATACGGACCGGGGAGCTGTTTTTT.

The chain uses TRBV7-6 and TRBJ2-5; TRBD2 aligns across 11 bases. Germline V gene sequence: CDR1 SGHVS, CDR2 FNYEAQ. This CDR3 has 15 residues. V dropped 5 bases and J dropped 5; count of bases not matched to a gene: 7. The CDR3 region is CASSPRTSGFETQYF. CDR3 DNA: TGTGCCAGCAGCCCGCGGACTAGCGGGTTTGAGACCCAGTACTTC.

The V and J genes are TRBV19 and TRBJ2-7; weak D call: TRBD1 (5 bases). CDR1 and CDR2 (germline): LNHDA, SQIVND (reference sequence). Trimming pared 3 bases from V and 2 bases from J, leaving 8 bases between. CDR3 length: 13 amino acids. Here the CDR3 reads CASSIAGTYEQYF. The CDR3 DNA is TGTGCCAGTAGTATCGCAGGGACCTACGAGCAGTACTTC.

The chain is built from TRBV12-3 or TRBV12-4 and TRBJ2-2; D remains unclear. Deletions cut 1 base from V and 6 bases from J, with 6 bases between. This CDR3 is 13 amino acids long. The CDR3 loop is CASSLGQPGELFF. Here the CDR3 DNA reads TGTGCCAGCAGTTTAGGACAACCCGGGGAGCTGTTTTTT.

This chain uses TRBV2 with TRBJ2-2, with 11 bases matching TRBD2. V gave up 6 bases and J gave up 4 bases; unmatched junction bases: 7. CDR1 and CDR2 (germline): SNHLY, FYNNEI. The CDR3 length is 16 residues. The CDR3 sequence: CASRQYSGGATGELFF. CDR3 DNA: TGTGCCAGCAGGCAATATAGCGGGGGGGCCACCGGGGAGCTGTTTTTT.

The chain combines TRBV7-2 with TRBJ2-1, with 10 bases that match TRBD2. Germline V gene lookup returns CDR1 SGHTA and CDR2 FQGNSA. The CDR3 is 15 amino acids. V lost 3 bases to trimming and J lost 3 bases; unmatched junction nucleotides: 2. Here the CDR3 reads CASSLSGGDYNEQFF. CDR3 bases: TGTGCCAGCAGCTTGAGCGGGGGGGACTACAATGAGCAGTTCTTC.